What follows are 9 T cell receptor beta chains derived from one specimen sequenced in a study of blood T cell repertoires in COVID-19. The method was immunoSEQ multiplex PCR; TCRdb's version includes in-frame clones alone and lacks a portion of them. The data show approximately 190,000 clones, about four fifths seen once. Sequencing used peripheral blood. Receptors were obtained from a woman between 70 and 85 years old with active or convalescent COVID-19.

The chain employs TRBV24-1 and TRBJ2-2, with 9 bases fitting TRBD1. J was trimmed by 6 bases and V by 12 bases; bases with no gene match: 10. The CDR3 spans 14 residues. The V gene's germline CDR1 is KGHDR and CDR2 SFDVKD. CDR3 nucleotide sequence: TGTGCCTCTCTACAGGGGGCGCTTGCCGGGGAGCTGTTTTTT. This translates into CASLQGALAGELFF.

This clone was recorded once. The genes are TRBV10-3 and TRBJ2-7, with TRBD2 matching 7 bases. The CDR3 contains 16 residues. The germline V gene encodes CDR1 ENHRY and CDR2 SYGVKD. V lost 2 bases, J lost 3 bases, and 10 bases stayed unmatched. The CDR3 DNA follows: TGTGCCATCAGTGAGATGGGAGGGGATTGGGGCTACGAGCAGTACTTC. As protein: CAISEMGGDWGYEQYF.

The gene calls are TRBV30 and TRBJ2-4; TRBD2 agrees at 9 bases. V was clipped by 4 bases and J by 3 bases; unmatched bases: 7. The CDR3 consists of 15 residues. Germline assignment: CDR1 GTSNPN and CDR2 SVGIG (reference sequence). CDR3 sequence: CAWTRTSVGKNIQYF. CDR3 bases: TGTGCCTGGACTCGGACTAGCGTCGGCAAAAACATTCAGTACTTC.

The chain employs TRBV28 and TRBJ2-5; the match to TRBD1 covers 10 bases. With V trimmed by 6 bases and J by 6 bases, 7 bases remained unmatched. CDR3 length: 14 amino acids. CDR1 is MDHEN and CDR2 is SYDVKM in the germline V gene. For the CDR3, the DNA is TGTGCCAGCAGGCCGACAGGGGGCCTGAAGACCCAGTACTTC. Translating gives CASRPTGGLKTQYF.

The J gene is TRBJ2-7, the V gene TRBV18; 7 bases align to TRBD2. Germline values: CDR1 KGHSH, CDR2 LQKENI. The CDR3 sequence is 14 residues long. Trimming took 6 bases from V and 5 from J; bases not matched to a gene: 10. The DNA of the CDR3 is TGTGCCAGCTCGGGGCGGGCGGGAGAAAACGAGCAGTACTTC. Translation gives CASSGRAGENEQYF.

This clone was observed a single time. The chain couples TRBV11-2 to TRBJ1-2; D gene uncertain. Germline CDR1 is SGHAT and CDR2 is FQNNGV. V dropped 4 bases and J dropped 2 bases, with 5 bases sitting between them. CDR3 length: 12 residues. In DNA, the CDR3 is TGTGCCAGCAGCTCTAGGAACTATGGCTACACCTTC. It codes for CASSSRNYGYTF.

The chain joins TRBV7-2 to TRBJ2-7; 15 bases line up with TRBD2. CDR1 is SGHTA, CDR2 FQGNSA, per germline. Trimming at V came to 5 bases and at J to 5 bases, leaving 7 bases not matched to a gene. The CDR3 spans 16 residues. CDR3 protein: CASSGLAGGPSDEQYF. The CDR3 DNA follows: TGTGCCAGCAGCGGACTAGCGGGAGGGCCTTCCGACGAGCAGTACTTC. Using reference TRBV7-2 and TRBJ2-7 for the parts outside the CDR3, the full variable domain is GAGVSQSPSNKVTEKGKDVELRCDPISGHTALYWYRQSLGQGLEFLIYFQGNSAPDKSGLPSDRFSAERTGGSVSTLTIQRTQQEDSAVYLCASSGLAGGPSDEQYFGPGTRLTVT.

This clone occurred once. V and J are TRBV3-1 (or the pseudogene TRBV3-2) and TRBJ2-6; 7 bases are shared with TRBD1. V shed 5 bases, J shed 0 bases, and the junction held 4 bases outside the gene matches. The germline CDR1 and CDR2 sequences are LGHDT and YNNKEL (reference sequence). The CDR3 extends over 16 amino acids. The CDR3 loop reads CASSTGTASGANVLTF. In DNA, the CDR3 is TGTGCCAGCAGCACCGGGACAGCCTCTGGGGCCAACGTCCTGACTTTC.

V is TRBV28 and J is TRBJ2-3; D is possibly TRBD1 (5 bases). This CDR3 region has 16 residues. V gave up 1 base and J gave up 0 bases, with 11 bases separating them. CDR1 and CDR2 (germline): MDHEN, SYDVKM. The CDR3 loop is CASSLFRTTSTDTQYF. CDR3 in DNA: TGTGCCAGCAGTTTATTCAGGACAACTAGCACAGATACGCAGTATTTT.